A single sample gave rise to the 29 T cell receptor beta chains below, sequenced in a study of shared clonotypes between healthy human individuals. The table came from immunoSEQ multiplex PCR; TCRdb's copy has only in-frame clones and leaves some out. This sample has fewer than 550,000 clones, with about 75% found just once. Sequenced material: PBMCs. The receptors derive from a woman aged 40 to 55 in good health. Some clones in this sample may be carry-over from other donors' samples.

J is TRBJ2-3 and V is TRBV28; TRBD2 aligns across 7 bases. Germline lookup yields CDR1 MDHEN and CDR2 SYDVKM. The trim removed 8 bases at V and 4 bases at J, leaving 12 bases unmatched. This CDR3 has 15 amino acids. The CDR3 DNA sequence: TGTGCCAGCCGCGAAGCGGGGAGGGGCCCAGATACGCAGTATTTT. This gives the protein CASREAGRGPDTQYF.

The chain recombines TRBV2 with TRBJ2-1; 8 nucleotides agree with TRBD2. This CDR3 region has 15 residues. Germline CDR1 and CDR2: SNHLY and FYNNEI. Trimming took 5 bases from V and 5 from J; bases not matched to a gene: 8. DNA of the CDR3: TGTGCCAGCAGTTTTCCGGGACTAGGTAACAATGAGCAGTTCTTC. This sequence encodes CASSFPGLGNNEQFF.

This clone was found a few times. The chain carries TRBV29-1 and TRBJ1-2; TRBD1 aligns across 8 bases. Germline CDR1 and CDR2: SQVTM and ANQGSEA. This CDR3 has 13 residues. The trim removed 3 bases at V and 1 base at J, leaving 1 base unmatched. DNA for the CDR3: TGCAGCGTTGACAGGGGGCATAACTATGGCTACACCTTC. Amino acid sequence: CSVDRGHNYGYTF.

The CDR3 sequence: CASSFASGPPYEQYF. DNA for the CDR3: TGTGCCAGCAGTTTCGCCTCGGGACCCCCCTACGAGCAGTACTTC. V is TRBV11-1 and J is TRBJ2-7, with D perhaps TRBD1 or TRBD2 (5 bases each). Germline lookup yields CDR1 SGHAT and CDR2 FQDESV (reference sequence). The germline V and J ends were trimmed by 6 bases and 2 bases, with 17 bases remaining between them. The CDR3 is 15 residues long.

The chain combines TRBV6-6 with TRBJ2-5, with D possibly being TRBD1 (5 bases). The CDR3 is 14 amino acids. The germline V gene has CDR1 MNHNY and CDR2 SVGAGI (reference sequence). V was clipped by 6 bases and J by 4 bases, with 15 bases between them. The CDR3 nucleotides read TGTGCCAGCAGAAGGGGTGAAGCGACAGAGACCCAGTACTTC. Translation: CASRRGEATETQYF.

The J gene is TRBJ2-5, the V gene TRBV5-4, with a possible D match to TRBD2 (5 bases). CDR1 SGHNT and CDR2 YYREEE come from the germline V gene (reference sequence). The CDR3 sequence is 13 residues long. Trimming took 0 bases from V and 5 from J, leaving 8 bases between them. This CDR3 reads CASSLGGPETQYF. CDR3 nucleotide sequence: TGTGCCAGCAGCTTGGGAGGGCCGGAGACCCAGTACTTC.

CDR3 amino acids: CAWSVSQAEGNEKLFF. CDR3 nucleotides: TGTGCCTGGAGTGTAAGCCAGGCGGAGGGTAATGAAAAACTGTTTTTT. The gene calls are TRBV30 and TRBJ1-4; D is uncertain. Trimming removed 0 bases from V and 4 bases from J, with 15 bases in between. The CDR3 consists of 16 residues. The V gene's germline CDR1 is GTSNPN and CDR2 SVGIG (reference sequence).

This sequence joins TRBV27 and TRBJ2-1; weak D call: TRBD1 (6 bases). V gave up 3 bases and J gave up 5 bases, with 11 bases separating them. The CDR3 has 14 residues. Germline V gene sequence: CDR1 MNHEY, CDR2 SMNVEV (reference sequence). The CDR3 spells CASSLNGQNNEQFF. The CDR3 DNA reads as TGTGCCAGCAGTTTGAATGGACAGAACAATGAGCAGTTCTTC.

The chain uses TRBV25-1 and TRBJ2-1; a possible D gene is TRBD2 (5 bases). From germline, CDR1 is MGHDK and CDR2 SYGVNS. The CDR3 totals 12 residues. Trimming cost V 3 bases and J 8 bases, with 8 bases left between them. CDR3 sequence reads: CASSDSGDEQFF. The CDR3 DNA reads TGTGCCAGCAGTGATTCCGGGGATGAGCAGTTCTTC.

This clone was detected many times. This sample also contains other DNA sequences that code for the same CDR3. The V call is TRBV18, the J call TRBJ2-3; 10 nucleotides match TRBD2. The CDR3 covers 14 residues. CDR1 and CDR2 (germline): KGHSH, LQKENI. V trimming: 3 bases; J trimming: 4 bases; junction bases outside the gene matches: 1. This chain's CDR3 is CASSPGLASDTQYF. The CDR3 DNA follows: TGTGCCAGCTCACCGGGACTAGCGTCAGATACGCAGTATTTT.

The rearrangement uses TRBV28 and TRBJ2-5; tentative D call: TRBD2 (6 bases). The ends were cut back, 6 bases at V and 4 bases at J, with 15 bases in the middle. The CDR3 runs 14 residues. The germline V gene has CDR1 MDHEN and CDR2 SYDVKM. CDR3 sequence reads: CASRDSGGAETQYF. The CDR3 nucleotides are TGTGCCAGCAGGGACTCCGGCGGGGCAGAGACCCAGTACTTC.

The CDR3 nucleotides are TGTGCCAGCAGCATACCACTAGCGGGAGTTCAAGAGACCCAGTACTTC. It codes for CASSIPLAGVQETQYF. The chain uses TRBV5-6 and TRBJ2-5; 11 nucleotides align to TRBD2. This CDR3 spans 16 amino acids. V gave up 4 bases and J gave up 2 bases; unmatched junction bases: 7. CDR1 is SGHDT and CDR2 is YYEEEE in the germline V gene.

The chain combines TRBV10-3 with TRBJ2-3, with 11 nucleotides matching TRBD2. This CDR3 has 16 residues. J lost 2 bases, V lost 6 bases, and 7 bases had no gene match. The germline gives CDR1 ENHRY, CDR2 SYGVKD. The CDR3 is CAISGTSGPFTDTQYF. CDR3 sequence (DNA): TGTGCCATCAGCGGGACTAGCGGACCCTTCACAGATACGCAGTATTTT.

This chain links TRBV18 with TRBJ2-7; 8 bases are a match to TRBD1. V gave up 0 bases and J gave up 6 bases; unmatched junction bases: 10. This CDR3 is built from 16 residues. The V gene's germline CDR1 is KGHSH and CDR2 LQKENI. The CDR3 sequence is CASSPPEAGGSGEQYF. CDR3 coding DNA: TGTGCCAGCTCACCACCGGAGGCAGGGGGCTCGGGCGAGCAGTACTTC.

The gene calls are TRBV21-1 and TRBJ2-1. TRBV21-1 is annotated as a pseudogene. The CDR3 totals 14 residues. CDR3 amino acids: CASSKLRRDNEQFF. The CDR3, as DNA: TGTGCCAGCAGCAAACTCCGAAGGGACAATGAGCAGTTCTTC.

This rearrangement joins TRBV5-4 to TRBJ1-2, with TRBD1 as a possible D gene (5 bases). Germline CDR1 reads SGHNT; CDR2 reads YYREEE (reference sequence). The CDR3 extends over 13 amino acids. The V end was cut by 1 base, the J end by 5 bases, with 9 bases between. For the CDR3, the DNA is TGTGCCAGCAGCTTGTATTGGGGGTATGGCTACACCTTC. This gives the protein CASSLYWGYGYTF.

This clone was recorded a few times. The chain combines TRBV27 with TRBJ2-1, with 7 bases lining up with TRBD2. The germline CDR1 and CDR2 sequences are MNHEY and SMNVEV (reference sequence). With V trimmed by 0 bases and J by 4 bases, 6 bases remained unmatched. The CDR3 consists of 16 residues. For the CDR3, the DNA is TGTGCCAGCAGTTTATCAAGGGCTAGCGGTTACAATGAGCAGTTCTTC. This sequence encodes CASSLSRASGYNEQFF.

This chain connects TRBV18 to TRBJ1-4; 8 bases line up with TRBD1. Germline V CDR1 and CDR2: KGHSH, LQKENI. V dropped 3 bases and J dropped 7; count of bases not matched to a gene: 4. The length of the CDR3 is 14 residues. The CDR3 nucleotides read TGTGCCAGCTCACCTGACAGGGGCTTTGAAAAACTGTTTTTT. Its protein product is CASSPDRGFEKLFF.

Note on this clone: Other DNA sequences from this sample encode an identical CDR3 as well. The chain carries TRBV15 and TRBJ2-7, with 7 bases matching TRBD1. The germline V gene has CDR1 LNHNV and CDR2 YYDKDF (reference sequence). This CDR3 region has 15 residues. V lost 0 bases and J lost 0; bases outside the gene matches: 2. In nucleotides, the CDR3 is TGTGCCACCAGCAGAGATAGACAGGGCTCCTACGAGCAGTACTTC. Protein sequence: CATSRDRQGSYEQYF.

This clone was counted many times. The V gene is TRBV5-4, the J gene TRBJ2-5, with TRBD1 identical over 8 bases. After removal of 3 bases from V and 4 bases from J, the junction contained 8 bases not matched to a gene. CDR1 is SGHNT, CDR2 YYREEE, per germline (reference sequence). CDR3 length equals 15 residues. The CDR3 DNA reads TGTGCCAGCAGCTATAGACAGGGGATAGGAGAGACCCAGTACTTC. This translates into CASSYRQGIGETQYF. Drawing the rest from reference TRBV5-4 and TRBJ2-5, the complete variable domain is ETGVTQSPTHLIKTRGQQVTLRCSSQSGHNTVSWYQQALGQGPQFIFQYYREEENGRGNFPPRFSGLQFPNYSSELNVNALELDDSALYLCASSYRQGIGETQYFGPGTRLLVL.

The chain couples TRBV5-1 to TRBJ2-2, with TRBD1 matching over 7 bases. Looked up from germline, CDR1 is SGHRS and CDR2 is YFSETQ. The CDR3 length is 14 residues. J was trimmed by 4 bases and V by 3 bases; bases with no gene match: 3. The CDR3 reads CASSSRGPTGELFF. The CDR3 DNA is TGCGCCAGCAGCTCGAGGGGGCCCACCGGGGAGCTGTTTTTT.

The rearrangement joins TRBV27 to TRBJ2-1; 8 nucleotides agree with TRBD2. The CDR3 length is 16 residues. Germline V lookup: CDR1 MNHEY, CDR2 SMNVEV (reference sequence). Losses at the gene ends were 3 bases for V and 9 bases for J; bases not matched to a gene: 13. In DNA form, the CDR3 reads TGTGCCAGCAGTTTCGAACCCGGGACTAGATTCGGTGAGCAGTTCTTC. Translated: CASSFEPGTRFGEQFF.

The chain couples TRBV7-2 to TRBJ2-7, with TRBD1 matching 8 bases. Germline V CDR1 and CDR2: SGHTA, FQGNSA. The V segment lost 5 bases and the J segment 7 bases; nucleotides outside the gene matches: 16. The CDR3 spans 16 residues. CDR3 loop: CASSPDWTGKYREQYF. The CDR3 DNA is TGTGCCAGCAGCCCAGACTGGACAGGGAAGTATCGGGAGCAGTACTTC.

The V call is TRBV5-1, the J call TRBJ2-5; D possibly corresponds to TRBD1 (5 bases). In germline, CDR1 is SGHRS, CDR2 YFSETQ. V was trimmed by 0 bases and J by 2 bases, leaving 14 bases between them. The CDR3 extends over 16 amino acids. CDR3 region: CASSLARTSLQETQYF. As DNA, the CDR3 is TGCGCCAGCAGCTTGGCAAGGACAAGTCTTCAAGAGACCCAGTACTTC. Using reference TRBV5-1 and TRBJ2-5 for the parts outside the CDR3, the full variable domain is KAGVTQTPRYLIKTRGQQVTLSCSPISGHRSVSWYQQTPGQGLQFLFEYFSETQRNKGNFPGRFSGRQFSNSRSEMNVSTLELGDSALYLCASSLARTSLQETQYFGPGTRLLVL.

With regard to this clone: It is likely a read error: a sequence one base away is far more abundant. The same CDR3 also results from other DNA sequences found in this sample. The DNA of the CDR3 is TGCGCCAGCAGCTTAGAGCTGAACACTGAAGCTTTCTTT. It yields the protein CASSLELNTEAFF. The genes are TRBV5-1 and TRBJ1-1; D gene unclear. V dropped 2 bases and J dropped 0 bases, with 5 bases sitting between them. The length of the CDR3 is 13 residues. CDR1 is SGHRS and CDR2 is YFSETQ in the germline V gene. Variable domain in full (rest from reference TRBV5-1 and TRBJ1-1): KAGVTQTPRYLIKTRGQQVTLSCSPISGHRSVSWYQQTPGQGLQFLFEYFSETQRNKGNFPGRFSGRQFSNSRSEMNVSTLELGDSALYLCASSLELNTEAFFGQGTRLTVV.

This clone was seen a handful of times. This chain joins TRBV14 and TRBJ1-2, with 9 nucleotides matching TRBD1. The V gene's germline CDR1 is SGHDN and CDR2 FVKESK. The CDR3 length is 15 residues. With V trimmed by 0 bases and J by 10 bases, 9 bases remained unmatched. The CDR3 region is CASSQESGGQGLYTF. DNA for the CDR3: TGTGCCAGCAGCCAAGAGTCCGGGGGACAGGGTCTCTACACCTTC.

The genes are TRBV20-1 and TRBJ2-1; D unclear. Germline-derived CDR1 and CDR2 are DFQATT and SNEGSKA (reference sequence). Trimming cost V 6 bases and J 12 bases, with 15 bases left between them. There are 11 residues in the CDR3. CDR3 nucleotides: TGCAGTGCGCCCACGACAATGACGCAGTTCTTC. It yields the protein CSAPTTMTQFF.

This rearrangement joins TRBV6-6 to TRBJ1-5, with 8 nucleotides matching TRBD1. The CDR3 spans 16 residues. Unmatched junction bases numbered 8, after V lost 7 bases and J lost 0 bases. Germline V gene sequence: CDR1 MNHNY, CDR2 SVGAGI (reference sequence). The CDR3 spells CASTDRGQVSNQPQHF. CDR3 in DNA: TGTGCCAGCACCGACAGGGGACAGGTTAGCAATCAGCCCCAGCATTTT.

Here the CDR3 DNA reads TGTGCCAGCAGCCCACAGGGGGCCGTTCAGCCCCAGCATTTT. It specifies CASSPQGAVQPQHF. The chain recombines TRBV7-2 with TRBJ1-5, with 9 bases lining up with TRBD1. The junction had 5 bases not matched to a gene; V was cut back by 5 bases and J by 6 bases. The CDR3 extends over 14 amino acids. Germline lookup yields CDR1 SGHTA and CDR2 FQGNSA.